These T cell receptor beta chains were read from a single sample in a study of cytomegalovirus exposure and HLA in healthy donors. TCRdb's table, derived via immunoSEQ multiplex PCR, lists solely in-frame clones and lacks some. Altogether approximately 180,000 clones are present, over 70% being singletons, with the ten largest covering roughly 1.4%. The sample comprised PBMCs. The receptor set was obtained from a woman in her thirties in good health and CMV-seropositive. CDR3s include the opening cysteine and the closing phenylalanine or tryptophan. Each record gives: V gene, J gene, CDR3 protein.

V gene: TRBV5-1; J gene: TRBJ1-5; CDR3 protein: CASSTGGQGRQPQHF
V gene: TRBV9; J gene: TRBJ2-5; CDR3 protein: CASSVGASGSAETQYF
V gene: TRBV27; J gene: TRBJ2-2; CDR3 protein: CASSPVVGSLAAANTGELFF
V gene: TRBV19; J gene: TRBJ1-1; CDR3 protein: CASSPSGGGTEAFF
V gene: TRBV6-5; J gene: TRBJ2-1; CDR3 protein: CASTYLGLAGANEQFF
V gene: TRBV6-5; J gene: TRBJ1-3; CDR3 protein: CASLPGGSGNTIYF
V gene: TRBV28; J gene: TRBJ2-5; CDR3 protein: CASTTGGETQYF
V gene: TRBV5-1; J gene: TRBJ2-7; CDR3 protein: CASSFPGGYEQYF
V gene: TRBV2; J gene: TRBJ2-1; CDR3 protein: CASNGGLAGVNEQFF
V gene: TRBV19; J gene: TRBJ2-5; CDR3 protein: CASSPEGGTETQYF
V gene: TRBV30; J gene: TRBJ2-4; CDR3 protein: CAMEKLAGWIGVAKNIQYF
V gene: TRBV28; J gene: TRBJ2-7; CDR3 protein: CASSSTGFGPYEQYF
V gene: TRBV10-1; J gene: TRBJ2-2; CDR3 protein: CASSGTGAPTTGELFF
V gene: TRBV7-3; J gene: TRBJ2-6; CDR3 protein: CASSLSGTSGSGANVLTF
V gene: TRBV2; J gene: TRBJ1-5; CDR3 protein: CASSEYSNQPQHF
V gene: TRBV28; J gene: TRBJ2-7; CDR3 protein: CASSRWGGYYEQYF
V gene: TRBV7-2; J gene: TRBJ2-7; CDR3 protein: CASSQGGRGYEQYF
V gene: TRBV30; J gene: TRBJ2-7; CDR3 protein: CAWGTGPLTYEQYF
V gene: TRBV6-5; J gene: TRBJ2-3; CDR3 protein: CASSTRGATPQYF
V gene: TRBV5-1; J gene: TRBJ1-1; CDR3 protein: CASSSRTGGSTEAFF
V gene: TRBV4-2; J gene: TRBJ2-7; CDR3 protein: CASSQRDSAYEQYF
V gene: TRBV19; J gene: TRBJ2-3; CDR3 protein: CASSIFAGGTDTQYF
V gene: TRBV7-6; J gene: TRBJ1-1; CDR3 protein: CASRQTGRMDTEAFF
V gene: TRBV5-1; J gene: TRBJ2-1; CDR3 protein: CASSMLDGLYNEQFF